This T cell receptor beta chain is drawn from a study of identical twins. Study results and caveats: Diverse VJ usage suggested most zero-insertion clonotypes were not invariant T cells. Excess low generation probability was seen in twin-shared out-of-frame alpha sequences.

With 3 bases clipped from V and 3 bases from J, the junction kept 3 bases outside the gene matches. CDR1 DFQATT and CDR2 SNEGSKA come from the germline V gene (reference sequence). The CDR3 is 13 residues long. This clonotype has a handful of counts. The antigen remains unidentified. TCRdb re-called the 5' RACE reads through MiXCR, storing one row per CDR3 protein. The sample lists roughly 500,000 distinct CDR3 sequences; 20% to 25% were seen once. These data were also filed under a second study, of T cells expressing NK-cell markers. From that paper: It was sorted CD3+CD56-NKG2C+, CD3+CD56+NKG2C- and CD3+CD56+NKG2C+ T cells that provided the TCR beta repertoires. Several donors likewise had their CD3+CD56-NKG2C+ fraction led by these clonotypes.

The sample comprised CD4+ T cells sorted from blood. This clonotype was sampled from a woman under 30 in good health. This chain uses TRBV20-1 with TRBJ2-7; 9 nucleotides line up with TRBD2. The CDR3 protein is CSASLAGIYEQYF. DNA for the CDR3: TGCAGTGCTAGCCTAGCGGGGATCTACGAGCAGTACTTC.